This entry is about one T cell receptor (beta chain). Germline V gene sequence: CDR1 SGHTA, CDR2 FQGTGA. This CDR3 region has 15 residues. The junction had 8 bases not matched to a gene; V was cut back by 4 bases and J by 6 bases. The record originates from a study of blood T cell repertoires in COVID-19. Study overall: Both acute and convalescent COVID-19 samples were obtained from the United States, Italy and Spain. T cells, B-cell-depleted T cells, or PBMCs supplied cDNA or gDNA.

In the source study's methods: Counts of nucleated cells, estimated from reference gene primer amplification, were obtained. Assay used: immunoSEQ multiplex PCR; TCRdb lists only in-frame clones, some missing. V and J calls and clone size are those listed in that table; D and trimming were worked out from the DNA. The sample records hundreds of thousands of clones, around 90% being singletons. Patients at the Seattle site were enrolled during active infection and followed longitudinally. This sequence originates from a man in his 60s with COVID-19, enrolled during active disease. The sample comprised peripheral blood. The chain combines TRBV7-3 with TRBJ2-1, with 8 bases matching TRBD2. The CDR3 nucleotides read TGTGCCAGCAGCTCCCGACCAGCGGGAGTCAATGAGCAGTTCTTC. This encodes CASSSRPAGVNEQFF.